What follows describes a single T cell receptor (beta chain). No antigen is known for it. Germline V CDR1 and CDR2: KGHSH, LQKENI. CDR3 size: 15 residues. V trimming: 5 bases; J trimming: 5 bases; junction bases outside the gene matches: 9. The data derive from a study of T cell responses to AZD1222 COVID-19 vaccine. Points from the study as a whole: In all cases, repertoires were sampled only after the peak T cell response.

Here immunoSEQ multiplex PCR was the method, and the copy in TCRdb shows in-frame clones only, minus some. The sample yields approximately 140,000 clones, roughly 93% seen once. This chain joins TRBV18 and TRBJ1-5; the match to TRBD1 covers 7 bases. This specimen consisted of peripheral blood, obtained on day 0 of MenACWY control vaccination. The receptor's source is an adult in good health. CDR3 DNA: TGTGCCAGCTCATCTCGACAGGGAAGCGATCAGCCCCAGCATTTT. Translation gives CASSSRQGSDQPQHF. Variable domain in full (rest from reference TRBV18 and TRBJ1-5): NAGVMQNPRHLVRRRGQEARLRCSPMKGHSHVYWYRQLPEEGLKFMVYLQKENIIDESGMPKERFSAEFPKEGPSILRIQQVVRGDSAAYFCASSSRQGSDQPQHFGDGTRLSIL.